The 28 T cell receptor beta chains given below trace back to one sample, sequenced in a study of blood T cell repertoires in COVID-19. Assay: immunoSEQ multiplex PCR; the TCRdb copy retains only in-frame clones and omits some. The sample shows about 74,000 clones, 84% of them seen only once. The sequencing sample was made of peripheral blood. The origin of the receptors is a man in his 70s with acute or convalescent COVID-19.

The V call is TRBV4-1, the J call TRBJ2-3; a possible D gene is TRBD1 (6 bases). The V gene's germline CDR1 is MGHRA and CDR2 YSYEKL. Trimming left V 0 bases short and J 6 bases short, with 13 bases between. CDR3 length: 15 residues. The CDR3 is CASSQEPQGLDTQYF. CDR3 in DNA: TGCGCCAGCAGCCAAGAACCACAGGGTCTGGATACGCAGTATTTT.

V gene TRBV9 combines with J gene TRBJ2-1, with D unclear. The CDR3 loop spans 15 amino acids. Germline CDR1 is SGDLS and CDR2 is YYNGEE. With 0 bases removed from V and 0 bases from J, the gap between germline ends came to 7 bases. The CDR3 here is CASSVALSSYNEQFF. Written as DNA, the CDR3 is TGTGCCAGCAGCGTAGCTCTTAGCTCCTACAATGAGCAGTTCTTC.

This clone was seen ten or more times. The chain recombines TRBV7-6 with TRBJ2-5, with no clear D. The CDR3 length is 16 residues. Germline CDR1 reads SGHVS; CDR2 reads FNYEAQ. Trimming removed 5 bases from V and 2 bases from J, with 18 bases in between. CDR3 sequence (DNA): TGTGCCAGCAGCCAAGACCCCCGCAACAGACAAGAGACCCAGTACTTC. Protein sequence: CASSQDPRNRQETQYF. Filled out from reference TRBV7-6 and TRBJ2-5, the complete variable domain reads GAGVSQSPRYKVTKRGQDVALRCDPISGHVSLYWYRQALGQGPEFLTYFNYEAQQDKSGLPNDRFSAERPEGSISTLTIQRTEQRDSAMYRCASSQDPRNRQETQYFGPGTRLLVL.

This chain uses TRBV5-6 with TRBJ2-5, with 14 bases identical to TRBD2. There are 15 residues in the CDR3. CDR1 and CDR2 (germline): SGHDT, YYEEEE. Trimming removed 4 bases from V and 4 bases from J; junction bases left unmatched: 3. The CDR3 protein is CASSLGLAGVETQYF. CDR3 sequence (DNA): TGTGCCAGCAGCCTGGGACTAGCGGGGGTAGAGACCCAGTACTTC.

V and J are TRBV19 and TRBJ1-2; 8 nucleotides match TRBD1. The trim removed 7 bases at V and 8 bases at J, leaving 6 bases unmatched. The CDR3 totals 12 residues. Germline loops: CDR1 LNHDA, CDR2 SQIVND (reference sequence). CDR3 nucleotides: TGTGCCAGTAAGGACAGGGTTGGCGGCTACACCTTC. Translating it yields CASKDRVGGYTF. The full variable domain, in which reference TRBV19 and TRBJ1-2 provide the parts outside the CDR3, is DGGITQSPKYLFRKEGQNVTLSCEQNLNHDAMYWYRQDPGQGLRLIYYSQIVNDFQKGDIAEGYSVSREKKESFPLTVTSAQKNPTAFYLCASKDRVGGYTFGSGTRLTVV.

The chain employs TRBV27 and TRBJ2-7, with D possibly TRBD2 on 5 matching bases. With 4 bases removed from V and 3 bases from J, the gap between germline ends came to 19 bases. The CDR3 covers 16 residues. Germline V gene data show CDR1 as MNHEY and CDR2 as SMNVEV (reference sequence). CDR3 sequence reads: CASSSPRRASNYEQYF. Written as DNA, the CDR3 is TGTGCCAGCAGTTCACCCCGTCGGGCTAGCAACTACGAGCAGTACTTC.

V is TRBV4-1 and J is TRBJ2-3; the D gene is possibly TRBD2 (5 bases). The length of the CDR3 is 15 residues. The germline V gene has CDR1 MGHRA and CDR2 YSYEKL. The germline V and J ends were trimmed by 3 bases and 3 bases, with 13 bases remaining between them. CDR3 region: CASSHWGAATDTQYF. The DNA for the CDR3 is TGCGCCAGCAGCCACTGGGGAGCCGCAACAGATACGCAGTATTTT.

The chain links TRBV7-9 to TRBJ2-1, with 13 bases matching TRBD2. In germline, CDR1 is SEHNR, CDR2 FQNEAQ (reference sequence). The V segment lost 6 bases and the J segment 10 bases; nucleotides outside the gene matches: 9. The CDR3 loop spans 15 amino acids. Here the CDR3 reads CASSPTSGRVPEQFF. In DNA form, the CDR3 reads TGTGCCAGCAGTCCAACTAGCGGGAGGGTGCCCGAGCAGTTCTTC.

The genes are TRBV7-2 and TRBJ2-7, with TRBD1 matching 11 bases. Per germline, CDR1 SGHTA and CDR2 FQGNSA. The CDR3 is made up of 14 amino acids. V was pared by 8 bases and J by 6 bases, with 9 bases of the junction left unmatched. As DNA, the CDR3 is TGTGCCAGCCGCCCCGGGACAGGGGGGATCGAGCAGTACTTC. As protein: CASRPGTGGIEQYF.

The rearrangement joins TRBV6-5 to TRBJ2-7; 8 bases are a match to TRBD2. Germline V gene data show CDR1 as MNHEY and CDR2 as SVGAGI. The V gene end was trimmed by 6 bases and the J gene end by 6 bases; junction bases not matched to a gene: 4. CDR3 size: 12 residues. CDR3 sequence (DNA): TGTGCCAGCAGCTCGGCGGGGGGCGAGCAGTACTTC. This translates into CASSSAGGEQYF.

The chain has TRBV6-4 and TRBJ1-2; 7 positions match TRBD1. The V gene end was trimmed by 5 bases and the J gene end by 4 bases; junction bases not matched to a gene: 19. From germline, CDR1 is MRHNA and CDR2 SNTAGT. CDR3 size: 18 residues. CDR3 residues: CASSPFYSGTEAIYGYTF. As DNA, the CDR3 is TGTGCCAGCAGTCCTTTTTACTCCGGGACAGAGGCCATCTATGGCTACACCTTC.

V usage is TRBV7-2 and J usage is TRBJ1-1; no definite D call. Deletions cut 5 bases from V and 0 bases from J, with 13 bases between. Per the germline V gene, CDR1 is SGHTA and CDR2 is FQGNSA. This CDR3 region has 15 residues. In DNA form, the CDR3 reads TGTGCCAGCAGCCCTAATGGGCCAGTGAACACTGAAGCTTTCTTT. Translated: CASSPNGPVNTEAFF.

The V call is TRBV20-1, the J call TRBJ1-1; D is unresolved. The germline CDR1 and CDR2 sequences are DFQATT and SNEGSKA (reference sequence). CDR3 size: 11 residues. The CDR3 sequence: CKGGVNTEAFF. In DNA form, the CDR3 reads TGCAAGGGCGGGGTTAACACTGAAGCTTTCTTT.

The chain joins TRBV3-1 (or the pseudogene TRBV3-2) to TRBJ2-2, with 9 bases aligning to TRBD1. V shed 3 bases and J 5 bases; nucleotides not matched to a gene: 4. Germline CDR1 and CDR2: LGHDT and YNNKEL (reference sequence). The CDR3 runs 15 residues. The CDR3 loop is CASSQDRGGTGELFF. The DNA of the CDR3 is TGTGCCAGCAGCCAGGACAGGGGTGGTACCGGGGAGCTGTTTTTT.

In DNA form, the CDR3 reads TGTGCCAGCAGTCAGGGGGTATTGGATCAGCCCCAGCATTTT. This translates into CASSQGVLDQPQHF. The chain combines TRBV6-5 with TRBJ1-5, with 7 bases identical to TRBD1. The germline V gene has CDR1 MNHEY and CDR2 SVGAGI. The CDR3 runs 14 residues. Germline trimming cut 5 bases from V and 5 bases from J; bases unmatched to any gene: 6.

This rearrangement joins TRBV7-9 to TRBJ2-1; 9 bases are shared with TRBD2. The ends lost 2 bases at V and 8 bases at J; junction bases unmatched: 7. Germline lookup yields CDR1 SEHNR and CDR2 FQNEAQ (reference sequence). The length of the CDR3 is 15 residues. The CDR3, as DNA: TGTGCCAGCAGCTTAATGGGCGGGGGGGCCCATGAGCAGTTCTTC. Translating gives CASSLMGGGAHEQFF.

This chain connects TRBV24-1 to TRBJ2-3, with D possibly matching TRBD1 (5 bases). Per germline, CDR1 KGHDR and CDR2 SFDVKD. The V end lost 4 bases, the J end lost 1 base, and 8 bases lay between the germline ends. CDR3 length equals 14 residues. CDR3 in DNA: TGTGCCACCAGTGAAACAGGAGGCACAGATACGCAGTATTTT. It yields the protein CATSETGGTDTQYF.

This clone was found a few times. The chain employs TRBV6-5 and TRBJ1-1; 11 bases map to TRBD1. This CDR3 is 14 amino acids long. V lost 6 bases, J lost 4 bases, and 4 bases stayed unmatched. Germline V lookup: CDR1 MNHEY, CDR2 SVGAGI. The CDR3 region is CASRRGTGGTEAFF. The CDR3, as DNA: TGTGCCAGCAGACGCGGGACAGGGGGCACTGAAGCTTTCTTT.

This clone was detected only once. V usage is TRBV3-1 (or the pseudogene TRBV3-2) and J usage is TRBJ1-1, with D uncertain. Trimming left V 5 bases short and J 4 bases short, with 14 bases between. Germline lookup yields CDR1 LGHDT and CDR2 YNNKEL (reference sequence). The CDR3 sequence is 14 residues long. The CDR3: CASSDIAVGTEAFF. Written as DNA, the CDR3 is TGTGCCAGCAGCGACATCGCCGTAGGCACTGAAGCTTTCTTT.

The gene calls are TRBV28 and TRBJ1-2, with D perhaps matching TRBD1 (5 bases). Per germline, CDR1 MDHEN and CDR2 SYDVKM. The V and J ends lost 9 bases and 4 bases respectively, with 15 bases between them. There are 13 residues in the CDR3. The DNA of the CDR3 is TGTGCCAGTACTATGACAGACTCCTATGGCTACACCTTC. Its protein is CASTMTDSYGYTF.

This clone was seen more than once but under ten times. The chain uses TRBV5-1 and TRBJ2-7; maybe TRBD1 (9 bases). V was clipped by 4 bases and J by 6 bases, with 20 bases between them. The CDR3 is 15 residues long. The germline V gene has CDR1 SGHRS and CDR2 YFSETQ. CDR3 sequence: CASSPGGDRVREQYF. The CDR3 DNA reads TGCGCCAGCAGCCCCGGGGGGGACAGGGTACGCGAGCAGTACTTC.

The chain links TRBV9 to TRBJ1-2; D unclear. The ends were cut back, 3 bases at V and 4 bases at J, with 25 bases in the middle. CDR1 and CDR2 from the germline V gene are SGDLS and YYNGEE. The CDR3 has 18 amino acids. CDR3 nucleotide sequence: TGTGCCAGCAGCGGAAAACCGGGATCCGGGCTTCCTCTCTATGGCTACACCTTC. Its protein product is CASSGKPGSGLPLYGYTF.

In the case of this clone: An end of the junction differs from the germline gene, which may be a read error. The V call is TRBV14, the J call TRBJ1-1; tentatively, D is TRBD1 (5 bases). This CDR3 is 15 amino acids long. Looked up from germline, CDR1 is SGHDN and CDR2 is FVKESK. CDR3 sequence reads: CASSQENFRASETFF. The CDR3 bases are TGTGCCAGCAGCCAAGAGAACTTCAGGGCCTCTGAAACTTTCTTT. Drawing the rest from reference TRBV14 and TRBJ1-1, the complete variable domain is EAGVTQFPSHSVIEKGQTVTLRCDPISGHDNLYWYRRVMGKEIKFLLHFVKESKQDESGMPNNRFLAERTGGTYSTLKVQPAELEDSGVYFCASSQENFRASETFFGQGTRLTVV.

The chain employs TRBV5-6 and TRBJ1-2; no definite D call. Germline V gives CDR1 SGHDT, CDR2 YYEEEE. Trimming removed 1 base at V and 4 bases at J, with 11 bases between. The CDR3 is made up of 14 amino acids. CDR3 residues: CASSLLRATYGYTF. As DNA, the CDR3 is TGTGCCAGCAGCTTGCTCAGAGCGACCTATGGCTACACCTTC.

This rearrangement joins TRBV7-7 to TRBJ2-1; a possible D gene is TRBD2 (5 bases). The CDR3 spans 13 residues. Germline V lookup: CDR1 SSHAT, CDR2 FNYEAQ (reference sequence). The CDR3 bases are TGTGCTAGCTCCCGAGGGCCCAGTGATGAGCAGTTCTTC. Translation gives CASSRGPSDEQFF.

This chain joins TRBV6-5 and TRBJ2-3; 9 nucleotides agree with TRBD2. Germline-derived CDR1 and CDR2 are MNHEY and SVGAGI. Germline trimming cut 2 bases from V and 0 bases from J; bases unmatched to any gene: 0. The CDR3 spans 15 residues. DNA for the CDR3: TGTGCCAGCAGTTACCTAGCGGGGAGCACAGATACGCAGTATTTT. This translates into CASSYLAGSTDTQYF.

The chain links TRBV23-1 to TRBJ1-3; weak D call: TRBD1 (6 bases). TRBV23-1 is labeled an ORF, and its function is uncertain. The CDR3 runs to 14 residues. V gave up 4 bases and J gave up 7 bases, with 14 bases separating them. This CDR3 is CASSLAGGLNTIYF. The CDR3 nucleotides are TGCGCCAGCAGTCTCGCGGGGGGCCTCAACACCATATATTTT.

Remarks on this clone: The same CDR3 can be traced to other DNA sequences in this sample. Here the CDR3 reads CASSLTSGSYEQYF. Written as DNA, the CDR3 is TGCGCCAGCAGCTTGACTAGCGGCTCCTACGAGCAGTACTTC. The chain is built from TRBV5-1 and TRBJ2-7; TRBD2 agrees at 8 bases. The CDR3 consists of 14 residues. V shed 1 base, J shed 0 bases, and the junction held 0 bases outside the gene matches. Germline assignment: CDR1 SGHRS and CDR2 YFSETQ. Variable domain in full (rest from reference TRBV5-1 and TRBJ2-7): KAGVTQTPRYLIKTRGQQVTLSCSPISGHRSVSWYQQTPGQGLQFLFEYFSETQRNKGNFPGRFSGRQFSNSRSEMNVSTLELGDSALYLCASSLTSGSYEQYFGPGTRLTVT.